The 12 T cell receptor beta chains below come from one sample, sequenced in a study of blood T cells in healthy people across ages. With a J-beta primer mix and a sample-barcoded 5' primer, a second PCR ran 7 to 11 cycles. From the 5' RACE reads, TCRdb called clonotypes with MiXCR, one entry per CDR3 protein. The sample has 1.5 million to 1.8 million distinct CDR3 sequences, approximately 39% seen once; the top ten hold around 4%. Sequencing was performed on blood. Receptors originate from a woman aged 18-30 years in good health.

The genes are TRBV29-1 and TRBJ2-1; 10 nucleotides align to TRBD2. The trim removed 4 bases at V and 4 bases at J, leaving 7 bases unmatched. In germline, CDR1 is SQVTM, CDR2 ANQGSEA. The CDR3 covers 15 residues. The CDR3 reads CSVGGPAGGYNEQFF. CDR3 nucleotide sequence: TGCAGCGTTGGGGGCCCAGCGGGGGGGTACAATGAGCAGTTCTTC.

This clonotype was counted between two and nine times. V and J are TRBV6-6 and TRBJ2-4, with D possibly TRBD1 on 5 matching bases. The end of the DNA fits TRBJ2-7 better, so the J call may be wrong. The CDR3 totals 15 residues. Germline V CDR1 and CDR2: MNHNY, SVGAGI (reference sequence). DNA for the CDR3: TGTGCCAGCAGTTACAGTAAGACAGATCTCGACGAGCAGTACTTC. Translated, it gives CASSYSKTDLDEQYF.

The table lists this clonotype with a few counts. The V call is TRBV29-1, the J call TRBJ1-1, with TRBD1 as a possible D gene (6 bases). Per germline, CDR1 SQVTM and CDR2 ANQGSEA. The V end was cut by 1 base, the J end by 6 bases, with 9 bases between. This CDR3 is 12 amino acids long. This chain's CDR3 is CSVEVQGAEAFF. CDR3 DNA sequence: TGCAGCGTTGAAGTACAGGGCGCTGAAGCTTTCTTT.

The V and J genes are TRBV7-8 and TRBJ1-4; TRBD1 might be the D (5 bases). Trimming removed 2 bases from V and 4 bases from J, with 17 bases in between. The CDR3 covers 17 residues. CDR1 is SGHVS, CDR2 FQNEAQ, per germline. CDR3 protein: CASSLPQAGGSNEKLFF. The CDR3 nucleotides are TGTGCCAGCAGCTTACCCCAGGCCGGGGGGAGTAATGAAAAACTGTTTTTT.

A few counts support this clonotype. The chain couples TRBV6-6 to TRBJ2-3; 12 positions agree with TRBD2. The CDR3 is 17 residues long. V trimming: 6 bases; J trimming: 0 bases; junction bases outside the gene matches: 7. Germline V CDR1 and CDR2: MNHNY, SVGAGI (reference sequence). This chain's CDR3 is CASRRTSGASSTDTQYF. CDR3 nucleotides: TGTGCCAGCAGGCGGACTAGCGGGGCCTCTAGCACAGATACGCAGTATTTT.

The chain employs TRBV27 and TRBJ1-1; TRBD1 aligns across 8 bases. This CDR3 has 16 amino acids. Germline CDR1 is MNHEY and CDR2 is SMNVEV (reference sequence). V lost 0 bases to trimming and J lost 3 bases; unmatched junction nucleotides: 6. In nucleotides, the CDR3 is TGTGCCAGCAGTTTATCTCCGGACAGGGAGTACACTGAAGCTTTCTTT. It specifies CASSLSPDREYTEAFF.

This clonotype was detected ten times or more. The junction shows a germline mismatch at one end, possibly a read error. The gene calls are TRBV7-9 and TRBJ1-5; 8 positions match TRBD1. The CDR3 sequence is 14 residues long. Germline CDR1 and CDR2: SEHNR and FQNEAQ (reference sequence). CDR3 residues: CASSTGQGNQPQHF. Written as DNA, the CDR3 is TGTGCCAGCAGCACCGGACAGGGAAATCAACCCCAGCATTTT.

This clonotype was detected a few times. This sequence joins TRBV28 and TRBJ2-7; 8 bases align to TRBD1. J gave up 1 base and V 7 bases, and 9 bases lay outside the gene matches. The CDR3 has 15 amino acids. Germline V gene lookup returns CDR1 MDHEN and CDR2 SYDVKM. The CDR3 protein is CASTSPQGGSYEQYF. CDR3 sequence (DNA): TGTGCCAGCACCTCTCCACAGGGGGGTTCCTACGAGCAGTACTTC.

This clonotype was observed a few times. V is TRBV7-2 and J is TRBJ2-7, with D possibly TRBD2 on 5 matching bases. V lost 3 bases and J lost 2, with 11 bases in between. The length of the CDR3 is 14 residues. Germline values: CDR1 SGHTA, CDR2 FQGNSA. The CDR3 here is CASSLVATPYEQYF. The CDR3 coding sequence is TGTGCCAGCAGCTTGGTAGCGACACCCTACGAGCAGTACTTC.

This clonotype appeared once. This rearrangement joins TRBV5-1 to TRBJ2-3; 13 bases agree with TRBD2. Trimming took 3 bases from V and 5 from J; bases not matched to a gene: 6. Per germline, CDR1 SGHRS and CDR2 YFSETQ. The CDR3 sequence is 16 residues long. CDR3 bases: TGCGCCAGCAGCTCGCGACTAGCGGGGGGAGGAGATACGCAGTATTTT. Translating gives CASSSRLAGGGDTQYF.

The chain links TRBV29-1 to TRBJ2-3; the match to TRBD1 covers 10 bases. CDR3 length: 13 amino acids. Losses at the gene ends were 3 bases for V and 9 bases for J; bases not matched to a gene: 6. CDR1 and CDR2 from the germline V gene are SQVTM and ANQGSEA. In nucleotides, the CDR3 is TGCAGCGTTGATTGGACAGGGGGGGGCACGCAGTATTTT. This codes for CSVDWTGGGTQYF.

The rearrangement joins TRBV5-1 to TRBJ2-1; 7 nucleotides line up with TRBD1. Trimming cost V 3 bases and J 3 bases; bases outside gene matches: 6. From germline, CDR1 is SGHRS and CDR2 YFSETQ. The CDR3 is made up of 15 amino acids. CDR3 sequence reads: CASSSRDSHYNEQFF. CDR3 bases: TGCGCCAGCAGCTCCCGGGACAGCCACTACAATGAGCAGTTCTTC.